This paragraph covers one T cell receptor beta chain sequence. These data come from a study of OX40 agonist ivuxolimab in advanced cancers. Study-wide background: Partial responses were recorded for three patients, including one with hepatocellular carcinoma and two with cutaneous melanoma.

This table comes from immunoSEQ multiplex PCR, and its TCRdb copy is limited to in-frame clones, with some not included. The table has 50,000 to 65,000 clones, less than 90% seen once. Between the trimmed V and J ends, which lost 2 bases and 4 bases, there was a span of 14 bases. The CDR3 extends over 15 amino acids. Germline assignment: CDR1 MNHEY and CDR2 SMNVEV (reference sequence). This TCR came from an adult with an advanced solid tumor such as melanoma, head and neck, liver or kidney cancer. The material sequenced was CD4+ or CD8+ T cells sorted from blood, taken in a trial of the OX40 agonist ivuxolimab. The chain couples TRBV27 to TRBJ1-1, with no clear D. The CDR3 region has the DNA TGTGCCAGCAGTTTACGGCGGGGTCGTAGCACTGAAGCTTTCTTT. Translated, it gives CASSLRRGRSTEAFF.